This T cell receptor (beta chain) comes out of a study of neurological immune-mediated disorders. TCRdb called the 5' RACE reads again in MiXCR, with one record for every CDR3 protein. This sample has roughly 25,000 distinct CDR3 sequences; about 6.3% occur once, and the top ten carry over 4%. This clonotype was counted many times. This CDR3 region has 17 residues. Germline trimming cut 5 bases from V and 4 bases from J; bases unmatched to any gene: 12. CDR1 is DFQATT, CDR2 SNEGSKA, per germline (reference sequence). This sequence joins TRBV20-1 and TRBJ2-5, with 14 bases that match TRBD2. What was sequenced was PBMCs. The sequence derives from a woman aged 40 to 50 in good health. The CDR3 DNA reads as TGCAGTGCTCCCGAGACTAGCGGGAGGGCCCTCCGAGAGACCCAGTACTTC. The encoded protein is CSAPETSGRALRETQYF.